The present T cell receptor (beta chain) was sequenced within a study of beta chain features in type 1 diabetes. In this sample, this clone turned up a few times. Its specificity is unknown. Study results and caveats: TCRB CDR3s were moderately but significantly shorter in Type 1 diabetes patients in all four CD4+ subsets. Across patients, naive, central memory and Treg TCRB repertoires exhibited apparently greater similarity than was observed across healthy donors.

Germline CDR1 and CDR2: SQVTM and ANQGSEA. The CDR3 has 14 amino acids. The trim removed 6 bases at V and 6 bases at J, leaving 9 bases unmatched. Expressed TCRB transcripts were sequenced after all isolated RNA was converted to cDNA. Assay used: immunoSEQ multiplex PCR; TCRdb lists only in-frame clones, some missing. The data show roughly 260,000 clones, with around 21% seen just once and approximately 0.029% held by the top ten. Sequencing input: naive CD4+ T cells from blood. This sequence originates from a woman between 35 and 50 years old with type 1 diabetes. The J gene is TRBJ1-1, the V gene TRBV29-1, with 11 bases aligning to TRBD1. DNA for the CDR3: TGCAGCGTAGCCGGGACAGGGGGTAGATCTGAAGCTTTCTTT. Translated, it gives CSVAGTGGRSEAFF.